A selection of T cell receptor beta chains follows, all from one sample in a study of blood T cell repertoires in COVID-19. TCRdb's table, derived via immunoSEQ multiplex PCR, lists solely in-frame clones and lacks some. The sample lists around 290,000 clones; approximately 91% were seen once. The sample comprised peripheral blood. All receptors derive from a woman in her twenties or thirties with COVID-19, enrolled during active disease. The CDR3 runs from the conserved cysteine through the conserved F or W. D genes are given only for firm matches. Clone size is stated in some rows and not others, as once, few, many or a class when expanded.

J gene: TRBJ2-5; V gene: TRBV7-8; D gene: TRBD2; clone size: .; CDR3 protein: CASSLKAGDGETQYF; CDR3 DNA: TGTGCCAGCAGCTTAAAGGCGGGAGACGGGGAGACCCAGTACTTC
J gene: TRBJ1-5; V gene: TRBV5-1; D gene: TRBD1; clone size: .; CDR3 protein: CASSPGQGGIGKPQHF; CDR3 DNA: TGCGCCAGCAGCCCAGGACAGGGCGGGATTGGGAAGCCCCAGCATTTT
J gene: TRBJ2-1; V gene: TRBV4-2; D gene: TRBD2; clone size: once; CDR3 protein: CASSQEIAGDYNEQFF; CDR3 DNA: TGTGCCAGCAGCCAAGAGATAGCGGGAGACTACAATGAGCAGTTCTTC
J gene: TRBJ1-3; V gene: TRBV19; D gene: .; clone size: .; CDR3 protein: CASSTSTDSGNTIYF; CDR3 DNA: TGTGCCAGTAGTACTTCGACAGACTCTGGAAACACCATATATTTT
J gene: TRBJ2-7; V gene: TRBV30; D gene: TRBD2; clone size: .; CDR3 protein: CAWGTSGAYEQYF; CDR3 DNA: TGTGCCTGGGGGACTAGCGGGGCCTACGAGCAGTACTTC
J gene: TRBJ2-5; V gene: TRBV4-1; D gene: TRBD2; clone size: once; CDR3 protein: CASSRLGLALETQYF; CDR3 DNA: TGCGCCAGCAGCCGATTGGGACTAGCTCTAGAGACCCAGTACTTC
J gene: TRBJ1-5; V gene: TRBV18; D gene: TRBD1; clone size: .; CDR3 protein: CASSPVTGQGNQPQHF; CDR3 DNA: TGTGCCAGCTCACCAGTTACGGGACAGGGTAATCAGCCCCAGCATTTT
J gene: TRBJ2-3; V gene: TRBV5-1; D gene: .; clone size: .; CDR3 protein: CASSLRAGSTDTQYF; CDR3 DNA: TGCGCCAGCAGCCTTCGGGCGGGTAGCACAGATACGCAGTATTTT
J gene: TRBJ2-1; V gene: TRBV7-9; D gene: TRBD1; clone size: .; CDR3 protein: CASSKGDRGNEQFF; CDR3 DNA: TGTGCCAGCAGCAAAGGGGACAGGGGCAATGAGCAGTTCTTC
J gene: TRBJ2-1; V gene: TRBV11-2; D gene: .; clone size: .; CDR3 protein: CASSLFPSSYNEQFF; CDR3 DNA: TGTGCCAGCAGCTTATTCCCTAGCTCCTACAATGAGCAGTTCTTC
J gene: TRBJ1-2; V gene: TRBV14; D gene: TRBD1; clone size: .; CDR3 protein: CASSLDRGLRYGYTF; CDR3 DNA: TGTGCCAGCAGCCTCGACAGGGGGCTTAGATATGGCTACACCTTC
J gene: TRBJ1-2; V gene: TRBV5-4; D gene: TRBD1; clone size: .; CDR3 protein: CASSASMTGGSYGYTF; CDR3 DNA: TGTGCCAGCAGCGCCTCAATGACAGGGGGGAGCTATGGCTACACCTTC
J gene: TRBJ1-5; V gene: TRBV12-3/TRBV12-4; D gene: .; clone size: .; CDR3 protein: CASRWAWDQPQHF; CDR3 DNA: TGTGCCAGCAGGTGGGCTTGGGATCAGCCCCAGCATTTT
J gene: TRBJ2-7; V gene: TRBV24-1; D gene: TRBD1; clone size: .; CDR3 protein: CATSDFSGTGSTYEQYF; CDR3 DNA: TGTGCCACCAGTGATTTTTCCGGGACAGGCTCGACCTACGAGCAGTACTTC
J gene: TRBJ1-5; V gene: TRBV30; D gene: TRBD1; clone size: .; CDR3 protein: CAWDQNRGSNQPQHF; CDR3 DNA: TGTGCCTGGGATCAAAACAGGGGGAGCAATCAGCCCCAGCATTTT
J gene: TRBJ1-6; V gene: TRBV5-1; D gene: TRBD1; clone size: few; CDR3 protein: CASSLLQGEDSPLHF; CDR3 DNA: TGCGCCAGCAGCTTGTTACAGGGGGAAGATTCACCCCTCCACTTT
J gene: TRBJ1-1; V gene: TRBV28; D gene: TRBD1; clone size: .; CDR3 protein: CASNGQGRIEAFF; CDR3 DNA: TGTGCCAGCAACGGACAGGGAAGGATTGAAGCTTTCTTT
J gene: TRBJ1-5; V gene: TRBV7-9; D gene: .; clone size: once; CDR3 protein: CASSFDGLGQPQHF; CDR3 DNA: TGTGCCAGCAGCTTTGATGGGCTGGGTCAGCCCCAGCATTTT
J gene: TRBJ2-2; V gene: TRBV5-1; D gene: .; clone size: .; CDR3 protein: CASSWMTGTGGELFF; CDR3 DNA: TGCGCCAGCAGCTGGATGACAGGGACTGGCGGGGAGCTGTTTTTT
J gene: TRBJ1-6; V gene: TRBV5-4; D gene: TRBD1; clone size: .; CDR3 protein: CASSRDRDGSPLHF; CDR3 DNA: TGTGCCAGCAGCCGTGACAGGGATGGTTCACCCCTCCACTTT
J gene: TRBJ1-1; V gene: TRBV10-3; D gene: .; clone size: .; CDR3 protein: CAIRETVNTEAFF; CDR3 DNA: TGTGCCATCAGGGAGACGGTGAACACTGAAGCTTTCTTT
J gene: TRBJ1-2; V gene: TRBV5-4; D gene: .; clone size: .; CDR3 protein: CASSLNYGYTF; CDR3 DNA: TGTGCCAGCAGCCTAAACTATGGCTACACCTTC
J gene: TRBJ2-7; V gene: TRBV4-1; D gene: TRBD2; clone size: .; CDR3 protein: CASSPLHSGSYYEQYF; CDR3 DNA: TGCGCCAGCAGCCCCCTCCATAGCGGGAGTTACTACGAGCAGTACTTC
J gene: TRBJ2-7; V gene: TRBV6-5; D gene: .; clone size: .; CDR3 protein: CASSRDSFPYEQYF; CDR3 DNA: TGTGCCAGCTCCCGGGACTCTTTCCCCTACGAGCAGTACTTC
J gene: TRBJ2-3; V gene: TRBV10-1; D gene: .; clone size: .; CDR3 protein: CASSRDKSTDTQYF; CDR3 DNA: TGCGCCAGCAGTCGGGACAAGAGCACAGATACGCAGTATTTT
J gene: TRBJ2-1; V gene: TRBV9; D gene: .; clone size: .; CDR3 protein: CASSYRDISYNEQFF; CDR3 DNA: TGTGCCAGCAGCTACAGGGATATCTCCTACAATGAGCAGTTCTTC
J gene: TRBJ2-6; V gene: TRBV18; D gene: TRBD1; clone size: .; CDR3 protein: CASSPQGASGANVLTF; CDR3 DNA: TGTGCCAGCTCACCACAGGGGGCGTCTGGGGCCAACGTCCTGACTTTC